The clone carrying this TCR beta chain was observed many times. Its antigen is still unknown. Tagging with unique molecular identifiers was applied to individual cDNA molecules. TCRdb ran MiXCR on the 5' RACE reads and lists one entry per CDR3 protein. The sample comprises about 97,000 distinct CDR3 sequences, approximately 9.9% of which are singletons, and roughly 4.5% rests with the top ten. Germline CDR1 and CDR2: LGHDT and YNNKEL (reference sequence). The CDR3 covers 13 residues. V lost 2 bases to trimming and J lost 11 bases, with 15 bases between them. The data are from a study of early T cells in non-severe SARS-CoV-2 infection. Overall study context: Whole-blood bulk RNA, unsorted, was sequenced, and chains were unpaired. Study-level points and caveats: Private and CD4 specificities were missed by VDJdb matching, which favored anti-spike CD8 responses.

The specimen comprised whole blood, sampled at baseline. The gene calls are TRBV3-1 and TRBJ1-1; D might be TRBD1 (5 bases). This TCR was recovered from an adult who was a healthcare worker with PCR-confirmed SARS-CoV-2 infection or an uninfected control (not recorded which). As DNA, the CDR3 is TGTGCCAGCAGCCAAAGGGGCGGGGAAGCGGCTTTCTTT. This translates into CASSQRGGEAAFF.